Listed here are 10 T cell receptor beta chains from one sample, sequenced in a study of cytomegalovirus exposure and HLA in healthy donors. PCR used 60 Vbeta primers and 13 Jbeta primers. Profiling relied on immunoSEQ multiplex PCR, and the TCRdb table lists in-frame clones only, not all of them. Its clone listing holds about 200,000 clones. Sample: PBMCs. The source of these receptors is a man aged 30 to 39 in good health and CMV-seronegative.

The chain has TRBV4-1 and TRBJ2-1; 9 bases are a match to TRBD1. The CDR3 is 17 amino acids. Per the germline V gene, CDR1 is MGHRA and CDR2 is YSYEKL. Trimming cost V 1 base and J 4 bases; bases outside gene matches: 8. The CDR3 nucleotides read TGCGCCAGCAGCCAAGTGCCCGGGACAGGGATTTACAATGAGCAGTTCTTC. This codes for CASSQVPGTGIYNEQFF.

The chain carries TRBV4-3 and TRBJ1-6, with TRBD1 identical over 9 bases. The CDR3 covers 15 residues. Trimming cost V 2 bases and J 13 bases; bases outside gene matches: 9. Germline V CDR1 and CDR2: LGHNA, YSLEER. The DNA for the CDR3 is TGCGCCAGCAGCCAATCAGGGACAGGGTGGGGCCCCCTCCACTTT. Encoded protein: CASSQSGTGWGPLHF.

The chain links TRBV5-1 to TRBJ1-5; 8 nucleotides line up with TRBD1. The CDR3 contains 14 residues. Trimming took 5 bases from V and 2 from J; bases not matched to a gene: 3. Germline V gene lookup returns CDR1 SGHRS and CDR2 YFSETQ. The CDR3 loop reads CASRLTGGNQPQHF. The CDR3 DNA reads TGCGCCAGCAGACTGACAGGGGGCAATCAGCCCCAGCATTTT.

To note about this clone: The germline gene is not matched at one end of the junction; a read error may be the cause. The chain joins TRBV11-2 to TRBJ1-1; 11 bases map to TRBD1. Per the germline V gene, CDR1 is SGHAT and CDR2 is FQNNGV. The CDR3 covers 14 residues. CDR3: CASSGQGASTEALF. CDR3 coding DNA: TGTGCCAGCAGCGGACAGGGGGCGAGCACTGAAGCTCTCTTT.

Details on this clone: The sample has other DNA sequences that encode this CDR3 too. The chain links TRBV27 to TRBJ2-5; 11 bases align to TRBD2. The CDR3 has 13 amino acids. CDR1 is MNHEY, CDR2 SMNVEV, per germline (reference sequence). Losses at the gene ends were 6 bases for V and 3 bases for J; bases not matched to a gene: 0. The DNA for the CDR3 is TGTGCCAGCAGACTAGCGGGGGAAGAGACCCAGTACTTC. Its translation: CASRLAGEETQYF.

The genes are TRBV29-1 and TRBJ1-1, with 7 bases identical to TRBD1. Trimming took 6 bases from V and 1 from J; bases not matched to a gene: 5. This CDR3 is 13 amino acids long. CDR1 and CDR2 (germline): SQVTM, ANQGSEA. DNA of the CDR3: TGCAGCGTCCAGACAGGGCCGAACACTGAAGCTTTCTTT. Translated: CSVQTGPNTEAFF.

The V call is TRBV19, the J call TRBJ2-7; D unclear. CDR1 and CDR2 (germline): LNHDA, SQIVND (reference sequence). The CDR3 is made up of 14 amino acids. Trimming left V 7 bases short and J 0 bases short, with 13 bases between. The CDR3, as DNA: TGTGCCAGTACCGACACGGCCGTCTCCTACGAGCAGTACTTC. This sequence encodes CASTDTAVSYEQYF.

The chain has TRBV5-1 and TRBJ2-7, with a tentative D call TRBD2 (6 bases). The germline V and J ends were trimmed by 4 bases and 3 bases, with 17 bases remaining between them. Germline V lookup: CDR1 SGHRS, CDR2 YFSETQ. There are 15 residues in the CDR3. CDR3 amino acids: CASSQSPGLNYEQYF. CDR3 DNA sequence: TGCGCCAGCAGCCAAAGTCCGGGACTCAACTACGAGCAGTACTTC.

The chain uses TRBV9 and TRBJ2-7; perhaps TRBD2 as D (6 bases). CDR1 and CDR2 from the germline V gene are SGDLS and YYNGEE. This CDR3 is 17 amino acids long. The V and J ends lost 0 bases and 4 bases respectively, with 20 bases between them. This chain's CDR3 is CASSVASGFTGVYEQYF. The CDR3, as DNA: TGTGCCAGCAGCGTAGCTTCGGGGTTTACGGGGGTTTACGAGCAGTACTTC.

CDR3 nucleotides: TGCGCCAGCAGTGCGGGACAAGATAATTCACCCCTCCACTTT. Encoded protein: CASSAGQDNSPLHF. This sequence joins TRBV10-1 and TRBJ1-6; possible D gene TRBD1, 6 bases. Trimming shortened V by 4 bases and J by 5 bases, and 9 bases separated the two germline ends. This CDR3 contains 14 residues. CDR1 is WNHNN and CDR2 is SYGVQD in the germline V gene (reference sequence).